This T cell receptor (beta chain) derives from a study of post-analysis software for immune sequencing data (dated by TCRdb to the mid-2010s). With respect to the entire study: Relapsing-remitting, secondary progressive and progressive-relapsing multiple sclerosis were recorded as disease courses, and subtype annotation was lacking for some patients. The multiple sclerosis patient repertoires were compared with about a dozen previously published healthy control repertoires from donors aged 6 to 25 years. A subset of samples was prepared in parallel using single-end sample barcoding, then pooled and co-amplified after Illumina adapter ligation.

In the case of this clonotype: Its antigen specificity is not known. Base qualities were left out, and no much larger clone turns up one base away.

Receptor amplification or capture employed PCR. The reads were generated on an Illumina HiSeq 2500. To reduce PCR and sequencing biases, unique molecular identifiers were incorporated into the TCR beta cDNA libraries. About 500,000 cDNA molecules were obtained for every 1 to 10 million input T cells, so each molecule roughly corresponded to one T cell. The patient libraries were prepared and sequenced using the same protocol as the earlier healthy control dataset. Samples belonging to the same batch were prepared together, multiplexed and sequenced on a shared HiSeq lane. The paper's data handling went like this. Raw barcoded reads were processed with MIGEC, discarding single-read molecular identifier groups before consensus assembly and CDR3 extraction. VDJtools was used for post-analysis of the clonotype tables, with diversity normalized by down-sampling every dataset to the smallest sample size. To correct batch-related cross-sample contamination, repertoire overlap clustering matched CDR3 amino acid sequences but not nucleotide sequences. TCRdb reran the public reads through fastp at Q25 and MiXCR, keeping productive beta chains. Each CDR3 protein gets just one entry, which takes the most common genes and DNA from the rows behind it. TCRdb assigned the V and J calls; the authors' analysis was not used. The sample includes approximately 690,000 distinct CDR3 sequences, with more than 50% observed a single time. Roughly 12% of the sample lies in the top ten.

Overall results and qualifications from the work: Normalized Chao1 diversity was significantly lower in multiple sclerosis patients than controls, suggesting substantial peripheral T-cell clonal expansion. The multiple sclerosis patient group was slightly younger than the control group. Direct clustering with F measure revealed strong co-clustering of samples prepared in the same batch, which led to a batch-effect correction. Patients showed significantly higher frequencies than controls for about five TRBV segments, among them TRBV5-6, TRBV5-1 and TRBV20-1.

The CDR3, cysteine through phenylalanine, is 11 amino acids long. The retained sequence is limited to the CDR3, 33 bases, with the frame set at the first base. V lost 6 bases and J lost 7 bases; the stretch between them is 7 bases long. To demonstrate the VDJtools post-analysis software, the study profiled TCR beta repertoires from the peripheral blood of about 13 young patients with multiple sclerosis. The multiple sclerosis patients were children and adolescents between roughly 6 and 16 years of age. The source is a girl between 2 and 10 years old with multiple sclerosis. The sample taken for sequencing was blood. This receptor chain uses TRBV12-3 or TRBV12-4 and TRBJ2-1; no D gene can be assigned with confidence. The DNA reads TGTGCCAGCAGGCTTGGGAATGAGCAGTTCTTC. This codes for CASRLGNEQFF.